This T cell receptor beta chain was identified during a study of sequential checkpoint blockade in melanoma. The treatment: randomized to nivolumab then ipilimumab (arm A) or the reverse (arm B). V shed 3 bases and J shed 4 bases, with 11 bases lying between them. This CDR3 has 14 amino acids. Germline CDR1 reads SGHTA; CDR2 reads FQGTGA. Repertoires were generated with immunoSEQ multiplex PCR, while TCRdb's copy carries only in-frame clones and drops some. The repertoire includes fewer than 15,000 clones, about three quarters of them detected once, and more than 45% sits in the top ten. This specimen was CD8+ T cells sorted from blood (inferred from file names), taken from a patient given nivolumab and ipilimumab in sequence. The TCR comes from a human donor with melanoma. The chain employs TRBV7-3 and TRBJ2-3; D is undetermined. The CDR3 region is CASSFLEGADTQYF. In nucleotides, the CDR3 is TGTGCCAGCAGCTTCCTCGAAGGAGCAGATACGCAGTATTTT.